The 14 T cell receptor beta chains below were found in one sample sequenced in a study of cytomegalovirus exposure and HLA in healthy donors. PCR used 60 Vbeta primers and 13 Jbeta primers. The method was immunoSEQ multiplex PCR; TCRdb's version includes in-frame clones alone and lacks a portion of them. The table records roughly 98,000 clones, about 81% of them present only once. What was sequenced was PBMCs. The origin of the receptors is a man in his forties in good health and CMV-seronegative.

This clone was recorded once. The same CDR3 is also encoded by other DNA sequences in this sample. The chain couples TRBV7-2 to TRBJ1-2; a possible D gene is TRBD1 (6 bases). Trimming cost V 1 base and J 4 bases, with 7 bases left between them. This CDR3 contains 13 residues. The germline V gene encodes CDR1 SGHTA and CDR2 FQGNSA. The CDR3: CASSLGQVYGYTF. As DNA, the CDR3 is TGTGCCAGCAGCTTAGGACAGGTCTATGGCTACACCTTC.

This clone was counted once. This chain connects TRBV7-9 to TRBJ2-5, with a possible D match to TRBD1 (5 bases). The tail of the sequence fits TRBJ2-7 better, so the J call may be wrong. This CDR3 has 13 amino acids. Germline V gene data show CDR1 as SEHNR and CDR2 as FQNEAQ (reference sequence). CDR3 sequence: CASSFRQTYEQYF. Written as DNA, the CDR3 is TGTGCCAGCAGCTTCAGACAGACCTACGAGCAGTACTTC.

This clone was seen a single time. V gene TRBV6-1 combines with J gene TRBJ1-3, with D perhaps TRBD1 (6 bases). Per the germline V gene, CDR1 is MNHNS and CDR2 is SASEGT. The CDR3 extends over 15 amino acids. The V end lost 6 bases, the J end lost 0 bases, and 12 bases lay between the germline ends. The CDR3 nucleotides are TGTGCCAGCAGCCACAGGGAATTCTCTGGAAACACCATATATTTT. This gives the protein CASSHREFSGNTIYF.

The chain carries TRBV5-5 and TRBJ2-7; no firm D call. V was shortened by 4 bases and J by 5 bases, with 10 bases between the two germline ends. The CDR3 totals 12 residues. CDR1 is SGHKS and CDR2 is YYEKEE in the germline V gene (reference sequence). The CDR3 loop is CASSLSSNEQYF. CDR3 bases: TGTGCCAGCAGCCTATCATCGAACGAGCAGTACTTC.

The chain carries TRBV5-1 and TRBJ1-1; 7 nucleotides agree with TRBD1. The CDR3 sequence is 15 residues long. The trim removed 0 bases at V and 0 bases at J, leaving 2 bases unmatched. Germline loops: CDR1 SGHRS, CDR2 YFSETQ. CDR3 nucleotides: TGCGCCAGCAGCTTGGGACAGGGTATGAACACTGAAGCTTTCTTT. Residues: CASSLGQGMNTEAFF.

The rearrangement uses TRBV19 and TRBJ1-2; TRBD1 matches at 9 bases. Trimming removed 5 bases from V and 4 bases from J; junction bases left unmatched: 11. This CDR3 spans 16 amino acids. Germline-derived CDR1 and CDR2 are LNHDA and SQIVND (reference sequence). CDR3 bases: TGTGCCAGTAGTGGAAACAGGGGGCGCGTCGGCTATGGCTACACCTTC. Residues: CASSGNRGRVGYGYTF.

This clone came up once. The rearrangement joins TRBV27 to TRBJ2-3, with D possibly matching TRBD2 (7 bases). CDR1 and CDR2 (germline): MNHEY, SMNVEV (reference sequence). Trimming cost V 3 bases and J 3 bases, with 13 bases left between them. The CDR3 is 15 residues long. The CDR3 region is CASSFGGAFTDTQYF. DNA for the CDR3: TGTGCCAGCAGTTTTGGGGGGGCGTTTACAGATACGCAGTATTTT.

The chain links TRBV7-2 to TRBJ1-5; TRBD1 aligns across 7 bases. V shed 5 bases and J 2 bases; nucleotides not matched to a gene: 6. CDR3 length: 15 residues. Per germline, CDR1 SGHTA and CDR2 FQGNSA. The chain's CDR3 is CASSTGQTGNQPQHF. The CDR3 nucleotides read TGTGCCAGCAGCACGGGACAGACGGGCAATCAGCCCCAGCATTTT.

The chain has TRBV16 and TRBJ1-4; TRBD1 is a possible D gene (6 bases). The germline gives CDR1 KGHSY, CDR2 FQNENV. V was cut by 4 bases and J by 8 bases, with 11 bases left in between. The CDR3 has 13 amino acids. CDR3 sequence (DNA): TGTGCCAGCAGCCGGGACCAGGGGGAAAAACTGTTTTTT. Translation: CASSRDQGEKLFF.

The chain combines TRBV9 with TRBJ1-3; D call uncertain. The CDR3 contains 12 residues. The germline V gene encodes CDR1 SGDLS and CDR2 YYNGEE. V dropped 4 bases and J dropped 4 bases, with 6 bases sitting between them. The CDR3 nucleotides read TGTGCCAGCAGCTACGGGGGAAACACCATATATTTT. This gives the protein CASSYGGNTIYF.

With regard to this clone: This specimen includes other DNA sequences encoding the same CDR3. The gene calls are TRBV27 and TRBJ1-1, with TRBD1 as a possible D gene (6 bases). Germline loops: CDR1 MNHEY, CDR2 SMNVEV (reference sequence). Trimming left V 3 bases short and J 4 bases short, with 24 bases between. This CDR3 has 18 residues. The CDR3 sequence is CASSFRGGREVLATEAFF. The CDR3 bases are TGTGCCAGCAGTTTCCGGGGGGGGCGTGAGGTTTTGGCCACTGAAGCTTTCTTT.

The chain couples TRBV6-5 to TRBJ1-1, with a weak D call TRBD1 (5 bases). V shed 5 bases and J shed 9 bases, with 16 bases lying between them. The CDR3 loop spans 13 amino acids. The germline V gene encodes CDR1 MNHEY and CDR2 SVGAGI. The CDR3 DNA reads as TGTGCCAGCAGTGGTCGACAGCCACCTAAAGCTTTCTTT. Residues: CASSGRQPPKAFF.

The V gene is TRBV5-1, the J gene TRBJ2-5; 12 bases agree with TRBD2. The J call may not be correct, given that the DNA end is closer to TRBJ2-7. The germline V gene encodes CDR1 SGHRS and CDR2 YFSETQ. CDR3 size: 17 residues. The CDR3 DNA follows: TGCGCCAGCAGCTCGGGCCTAGCGGGGGGGCTAAACGACGAGCAGTACTTC. Protein sequence: CASSSGLAGGLNDEQYF.

The V gene is TRBV5-1, the J gene TRBJ2-5; weak D call: TRBD2 (6 bases). CDR3 length: 12 residues. V lost 6 bases to trimming and J lost 4 bases, with 10 bases between them. Germline V gives CDR1 SGHRS, CDR2 YFSETQ. The CDR3 DNA sequence: TGCGCCAGCAACGCGGGGTTAGAGACCCAGTACTTC. Its protein is CASNAGLETQYF.